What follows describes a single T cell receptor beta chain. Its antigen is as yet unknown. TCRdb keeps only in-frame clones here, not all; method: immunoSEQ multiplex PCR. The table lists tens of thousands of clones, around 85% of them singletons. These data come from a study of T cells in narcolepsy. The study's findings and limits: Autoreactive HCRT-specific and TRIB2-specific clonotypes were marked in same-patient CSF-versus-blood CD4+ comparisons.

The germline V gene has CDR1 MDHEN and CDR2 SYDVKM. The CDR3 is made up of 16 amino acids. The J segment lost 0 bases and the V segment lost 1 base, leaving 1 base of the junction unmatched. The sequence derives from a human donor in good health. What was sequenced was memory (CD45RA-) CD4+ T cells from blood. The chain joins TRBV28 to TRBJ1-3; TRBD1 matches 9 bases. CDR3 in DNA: TGTGCCAGCAGTTTATCGGACAGGGGCTCTGGAAACACCATATATTTT. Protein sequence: CASSLSDRGSGNTIYF.